The 2 T cell receptor beta chains in this list originate from one sample, sequenced in a study of T cell repertoires in cytomegalovirus infection. A single record per CDR3 protein comes from TCRdb applying MiXCR to the reads. Found here are around 310,000 distinct CDR3 sequences, 25% to 35% of them singletons; the top ten hold roughly 20%. For these TCRs, the target antigens are not known. The input for sequencing was cultured PBMCs, taken from culture after CMV antigen stimulation. These TCRs come from a human donor in good health (CMV status not recorded). Some clones in this sample may be carry-over from other donors' samples.

This clonotype was picked up a small number of times. This chain connects TRBV2 to TRBJ1-1; no definite D call. The CDR3 is made up of 14 amino acids. Germline CDR1 and CDR2: SNHLY and FYNNEI. V lost 5 bases, J lost 3 bases, and 13 bases lay in between. The DNA of the CDR3 is TGTGCCAGCAGTTCCCTCACGGGTTACACTGAAGCTTTCTTT. Protein product: CASSSLTGYTEAFF.

CDR3 coding DNA: TGTGCTAGTGGTTCCCTCGTGGGCGGGAGCTGGACCGGGGAGCTGTTTTTT. It codes for CASGSLVGGSWTGELFF. The V and J genes are TRBV12-5 and TRBJ2-2; 7 positions match TRBD2. Trimming at V came to 4 bases and at J to 5 bases, leaving 13 bases not matched to a gene. CDR1 is LGHNT and CDR2 is FRNRAP in the germline V gene. CDR3 length: 17 amino acids.